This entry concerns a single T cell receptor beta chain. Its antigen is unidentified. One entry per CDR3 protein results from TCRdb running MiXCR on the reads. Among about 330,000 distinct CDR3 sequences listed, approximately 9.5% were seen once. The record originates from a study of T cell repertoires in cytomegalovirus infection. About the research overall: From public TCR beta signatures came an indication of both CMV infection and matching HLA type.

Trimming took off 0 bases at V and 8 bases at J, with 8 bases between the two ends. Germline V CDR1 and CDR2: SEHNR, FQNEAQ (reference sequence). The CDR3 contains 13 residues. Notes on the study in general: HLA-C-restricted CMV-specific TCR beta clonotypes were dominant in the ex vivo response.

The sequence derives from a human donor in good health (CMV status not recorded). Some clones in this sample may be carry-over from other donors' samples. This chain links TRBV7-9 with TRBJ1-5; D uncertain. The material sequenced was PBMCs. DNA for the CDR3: TGTGCCAGCAGCTTAGCGTCGGGTGAGCCCCAGCATTTT. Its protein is CASSLASGEPQHF.